The rows below give T cell receptor beta chains drawn from one sample of a study of response to subunit inactivated influenza vaccine. Via MiXCR, TCRdb re-called the RT-PCR reads, giving one row per CDR3 protein. The data contain about 170,000 distinct CDR3 sequences, about 12% of them singletons. Separately, the same data were catalogued under a study of T cells expressing NK-cell markers.

The starting material was CD8+ T cells sorted from PBMCs, obtained 11 to 12 days after vaccination. These receptors were taken from a man aged 45-65 years who received an inactivated influenza vaccine. The CDR3 runs from the conserved cysteine through the conserved F or W. D genes are given only for firm matches. Clone size is not always given. Where it is, it says once, few, many or a class for expanded clones.

v_call	j_call	d_call	clone_size	cdr3_aa	cdr3_nt
TRBV4-3	TRBJ1-2	-	many	CASSQDDRANYGYTF	TGCGCCAGCAGCCAAGACGACAGAGCTAACTATGGCTACACCTTC
TRBV12-3/TRBV12-4	TRBJ1-4	-	-	CASSFFPTRDEKLFF	TGTGCCAGCAGTTTTTTCCCTACTCGGGATGAAAAACTGTTTTTT
TRBV6-5	TRBJ2-2	-	few	CAVLVSGELFF	TGTGCCGTACTAGTCTCCGGGGAGCTGTTTTTT
TRBV20-1	TRBJ1-5	TRBD1	-	CSAITGGLEPQHF	TGCAGTGCCATTACAGGGGGGCTGGAGCCCCAGCATTTT
TRBV5-6	TRBJ1-1	-	few	CASSTGREAFF	TGTGCCAGCAGCACGGGACGGGAAGCTTTCTTT
TRBV28	TRBJ1-5	TRBD1	-	CAISSPGTGPLLGNQPQHF	TGTGCCATCAGTTCCCCCGGGACAGGCCCCCTTCTGGGCAATCAGCCCCAGCATTTT
TRBV12-3/TRBV12-4	TRBJ2-1	-	few	CASSPADQRYEQFF	TGTGCCAGCAGTCCAGCAGACCAACGTTATGAGCAGTTCTTC
TRBV14	TRBJ1-4	TRBD1	few	CASSHNTDRENEKLFF	TGTGCCAGCAGCCACAATACCGACAGGGAAAATGAAAAACTGTTTTTT
TRBV10-3	TRBJ2-7	TRBD1	few	CAISRTGDYEQYF	TGTGCCATCAGTCGGACAGGGGACTACGAGCAGTACTTC
TRBV9	TRBJ2-7	-	few	CASSVVSDSEQYF	TGTGCCAGCAGCGTAGTATCCGATTCCGAGCAGTACTTC
TRBV2	TRBJ2-1	-	few	CASSGVEWTSYNEQFF	TGTGCCAGCAGTGGGGTCGAGTGGACTTCCTACAATGAGCAGTTCTTC
TRBV7-8	TRBJ2-2	-	-	CATLSSENTGELFF	TGTGCCACCCTTTCTAGTGAGAACACCGGGGAGCTGTTTTTT
TRBV11-2	TRBJ2-5	-	-	CASSLDLWYQETQYF	TGTGCCAGCAGCTTAGATCTCTGGTACCAAGAGACCCAGTACTTC
TRBV7-9	TRBJ2-3	-	many	CASSLPRTGSRTDTQYF	TGTGCCAGCAGCTTACCCCGTACAGGGTCAAGAACAGATACGCAGTATTTT
TRBV12-3/TRBV12-4	TRBJ2-7	-	-	CASSPRDSPTYEQYF	TGTGCCAGCAGTCCCAGGGACTCTCCCACCTACGAGCAGTACTTC
TRBV28	TRBJ2-7	TRBD1	few	CASSLQDRGPYEQYF	TGTGCCAGCAGTTTACAGGACAGGGGGCCTTACGAGCAGTACTTC
TRBV28	TRBJ1-4	TRBD1	few	CATWTGVFHEKLFF	TGTGCCACATGGACAGGGGTTTTCCATGAAAAACTGTTTTTT
TRBV28	TRBJ2-1	-	many	CASSLMGAHSYNEQFF	TGTGCCAGCAGCCTCATGGGGGCCCACTCCTACAATGAGCAGTTCTTC
TRBV6-2/TRBV6-3	TRBJ2-1	-	-	CASSTDEGVNEQFF	TGTGCCAGCAGCACGGACGAGGGGGTGAATGAGCAGTTCTTC
TRBV5-6	TRBJ2-7	-	few	CASSLGWDSSYEQYF	TGTGCCAGCAGCTTGGGTTGGGACTCTTCCTACGAGCAGTACTTC
TRBV6-1	TRBJ2-3	-	few	CASRGTDNRADTQYF	TGTGCCAGCAGGGGTACAGACAACCGCGCAGATACGCAGTATTTT
TRBV4-3	TRBJ2-1	TRBD2	-	CASSQVVVAGGEQFF	TGCGCCAGCAGCCAAGTGGTGGTAGCGGGGGGGGAGCAGTTCTTC
TRBV2	TRBJ2-7	-	many	CASSGRQSALGEQYF	TGTGCCAGCAGTGGGAGACAGAGCGCCTTGGGGGAGCAGTACTTC
TRBV20-1	TRBJ2-7	TRBD1	few	CSALRRQGNYEQYF	TGCAGTGCTTTGAGAAGACAGGGGAATTACGAGCAGTACTTC
TRBV18	TRBJ1-5	-	many	CASSPLGPGANQPQHF	TGTGCCAGCTCACCCCTAGGTCCGGGGGCCAATCAGCCCCAGCATTTT
TRBV20-1	TRBJ1-1	-	-	CSASPGPEAFF	TGCAGTGCCTCTCCGGGTCCAGAAGCTTTCTTT
TRBV20-1	TRBJ2-2	TRBD2	few	CSARGLAEATGELFF	TGCAGTGCTCGGGGACTAGCGGAGGCTACCGGGGAGCTGTTTTTT
TRBV9	TRBJ2-2	-	-	CASSGQTGPNTGELFF	TGTGCCAGCAGCGGACAGACAGGACCGAACACCGGGGAGCTGTTTTTT
TRBV24-1	TRBJ2-3	-	-	CATSDLVSGTVSDTQYF	TGTGCCACCAGTGATTTGGTATCCGGGACCGTATCGGATACGCAGTATTTT
TRBV2	TRBJ2-1	TRBD1	few	CASSEATGGLNEQFF	TGTGCCAGCAGTGAAGCCACAGGGGGTTTAAATGAGCAGTTCTTC
TRBV7-2	TRBJ2-7	TRBD2	many	CASSLAGGVREAFYEQYF	TGTGCCAGCAGCTTAGCGGGTGGAGTGCGGGAGGCCTTCTACGAGCAGTACTTC
TRBV10-2	TRBJ2-5	-	many	CASSKRPLTEQETQYF	TGCGCCAGCAGTAAAAGGCCTTTGACGGAACAAGAGACCCAGTACTTC
TRBV20-1	TRBJ2-7	-	-	CSAMPYEQYF	TGCAGTGCTATGCCGTACGAGCAGTACTTC
TRBV2	TRBJ1-4	-	few	CASSPFQTTNEKLFF	TGTGCCAGCAGCCCTTTTCAGACAACTAATGAAAAACTGTTTTTT
TRBV10-3	TRBJ2-2	-	-	CAIREGLSTGELFF	TGTGCCATCAGGGAAGGACTATCCACCGGGGAGCTGTTTTTT
TRBV5-1	TRBJ1-6	-	many	CASSADGARNSPLHF	TGCGCCAGCAGCGCGGATGGAGCTAGGAATTCACCCCTCCACTTT